The 20 T cell receptor beta chains below were found in one sample sequenced in a study of OX40 agonist ivuxolimab in advanced cancers. Assay used: immunoSEQ multiplex PCR; TCRdb lists only in-frame clones, some missing. The table lists approximately 73,000 clones, about 89% of them singletons. The material was CD4+ or CD8+ T cells sorted from blood, obtained in a trial of the OX40 agonist ivuxolimab. The receptors were sampled from an adult with an advanced solid tumor such as melanoma, head and neck, liver or kidney cancer.

On this clone itself: The junction shows a germline mismatch at one end, possibly a read error. The V and J genes are TRBV7-7 and TRBJ2-1; TRBD1 aligns across 12 bases. Germline CDR1 reads SSHAT; CDR2 reads FNYEAQ (reference sequence). The CDR3 sequence is 19 residues long. CDR3 protein: CASSLVGTGGGGVWNEQFF. The DNA of the CDR3 is TGTGCTAGCAGCTTAGTGGGGACAGGGGGCGGAGGAGTATGGAATGAGCAGTTCTTC. The entire variable domain, with the rest obtained from reference TRBV7-7 and TRBJ2-1, is as follows: GAGVSQSPRYKVTKRGQDVTLRCDPISSHATLYWYQQALGQGPEFLTYFNYEAQPDKSGLPSDRFSAERPEGSISTLTIQRTEQRDSAMYRCASSLVGTGGGGVWNEQFFGPGTRLTVL.

This chain connects TRBV5-1 to TRBJ2-7; D gene unclear. Trimming left V 4 bases short and J 3 bases short, with 14 bases between. The CDR3 contains 14 residues. CDR1 is SGHRS, CDR2 YFSETQ, per germline. Written as DNA, the CDR3 is TGCGCCAGCAGCCTTGCCCGACCGGGCTACGAGCAGTACTTC. Its translation is CASSLARPGYEQYF. The complete variable domain, with remaining parts taken from reference TRBV5-1 and TRBJ2-7, reads KAGVTQTPRYLIKTRGQQVTLSCSPISGHRSVSWYQQTPGQGLQFLFEYFSETQRNKGNFPGRFSGRQFSNSRSEMNVSTLELGDSALYLCASSLARPGYEQYFGPGTRLTVT.

The chain employs TRBV11-2 and TRBJ1-6; D unresolved. CDR1 is SGHAT and CDR2 is FQNNGV in the germline V gene. This CDR3 is built from 15 residues. Between the trimmed V and J ends, which lost 1 base and 3 bases, there was a span of 7 bases. The CDR3 bases are TGTGCCAGCAGCTTAGGCGGGCTCTATAATTCACCCCTCCACTTT. Its protein is CASSLGGLYNSPLHF.

CDR3 sequence reads: CASGFSVASGIHGANVLTF. The CDR3 DNA follows: TGTGCTAGTGGTTTTTCCGTGGCTAGCGGGATTCACGGGGCCAACGTCCTGACTTTC. The V call is TRBV12-5, the J call TRBJ2-6; 9 positions agree with TRBD2. From germline, CDR1 is LGHNT and CDR2 FRNRAP. V gave up 3 bases and J gave up 4 bases; unmatched junction bases: 13. CDR3 size: 19 residues. The whole variable domain, filled in from reference TRBV12-5 and TRBJ2-6, reads DARVTQTPRHKVTEMGQEVTMRCQPILGHNTVFWYRQTMMQGLELLAYFRNRAPLDDSGMPKDRFSAEMPDATLATLKIQPSEPRDSAVYFCASGFSVASGIHGANVLTFGAGSRLTVL.

V and J are TRBV7-8 and TRBJ2-7; D uncertain. CDR1 SGHVS and CDR2 FQNEAQ come from the germline V gene. Between the trimmed V and J ends, which lost 3 bases and 2 bases, there was a span of 2 bases. This CDR3 is built from 11 residues. The CDR3 region is CASSFTYEQYF. Here the CDR3 DNA reads TGTGCCAGCAGCTTCACCTACGAGCAGTACTTC.

J is TRBJ1-3 and V is TRBV6-6, with D unresolved. The CDR3 extends over 14 amino acids. Trimming cost V 4 bases and J 1 base, with 8 bases left between them. Germline-derived CDR1 and CDR2 are MNHNY and SVGAGI (reference sequence). The CDR3, as DNA: TGTGCCAGCAGTTTCGACCGGTCTGGAAACACCATATATTTT. It codes for CASSFDRSGNTIYF.

V is TRBV19 and J is TRBJ2-1, with TRBD2 identical over 7 bases. The CDR3 has 13 amino acids. V was pared by 1 base and J by 8 bases, with 2 bases of the junction left unmatched. Germline CDR1 is LNHDA and CDR2 is SQIVND (reference sequence). The CDR3 bases are TGTGCCAGTAGTATAGGGCTAGCGGATGAGCAGTTCTTC. Amino acid sequence: CASSIGLADEQFF.

A single count supports this clone. The gene calls are TRBV7-9 and TRBJ2-7, with unresolved D. The germline V gene has CDR1 SEHNR and CDR2 FQNEAQ (reference sequence). With 5 bases removed from V and 1 base from J, the gap between germline ends came to 18 bases. This CDR3 comprises 16 residues. The CDR3 loop reads CASSAHSIDPSYEQYF. CDR3 nucleotide sequence: TGTGCCAGCAGCGCCCATTCTATTGACCCATCCTACGAGCAGTACTTC. The whole variable domain, filled in from reference TRBV7-9 and TRBJ2-7, reads DTGVSQNPRHKITKRGQNVTFRCDPISEHNRLYWYRQTLGQGPEFLTYFQNEAQLEKSRLLSDRFSAERPKGSFSTLEIQRTEQGDSAMYLCASSAHSIDPSYEQYFGPGTRLTVT.

The chain recombines TRBV5-1 with TRBJ2-7; maybe TRBD1 (6 bases). This CDR3 contains 16 residues. V was trimmed by 4 bases and J by 3 bases, leaving 20 bases between them. The germline V gene has CDR1 SGHRS and CDR2 YFSETQ. In DNA form, the CDR3 reads TGCGCCAGCAGCAAAGGGGGTGGGACACAGTTCTACGAGCAGTACTTC. It translates to CASSKGGGTQFYEQYF.

This clone was seen only once. The genes are TRBV19 and TRBJ2-3; unclear D gene. Per germline, CDR1 LNHDA and CDR2 SQIVND (reference sequence). V lost 3 bases and J lost 3, with 10 bases in between. The CDR3 consists of 14 residues. The CDR3 sequence: CASSIAVTTDTQYF. The CDR3 nucleotides read TGTGCCAGTAGTATCGCCGTAACGACAGATACGCAGTATTTT.

The chain combines TRBV29-1 with TRBJ1-4; 8 nucleotides line up with TRBD1. J gave up 8 bases and V 7 bases, and 12 bases lay outside the gene matches. The CDR3 sequence is 14 residues long. Germline V gene data show CDR1 as SQVTM and CDR2 as ANQGSEA. CDR3 in DNA: TGCAGCGCCGATATTGGACAGGGAGGAGAAAAACTGTTTTTT. Encoded protein: CSADIGQGGEKLFF.

This chain uses TRBV4-1 with TRBJ2-1; 7 bases match TRBD2. CDR3 length: 16 amino acids. Germline trimming cut 0 bases from V and 2 bases from J; bases unmatched to any gene: 4. Germline CDR1 and CDR2: MGHRA and YSYEKL. DNA of the CDR3: TGCGCCAGCAGCCAAGATCGAGCGGGACCCTACAATGAGCAGTTCTTC. Translating gives CASSQDRAGPYNEQFF.

In its sample, this clone was seen a few times. The V and J genes are TRBV19 and TRBJ1-5; D not certain. V was clipped by 7 bases and J by 2 bases, with 12 bases between them. The CDR3 runs to 14 residues. CDR1 LNHDA and CDR2 SQIVND come from the germline V gene (reference sequence). The CDR3 spells CASIGESGNQPQHF. DNA for the CDR3: TGTGCCAGTATCGGGGAATCGGGCAATCAGCCCCAGCATTTT.

Only one count was recorded for this clone. The chain has TRBV6-5 and TRBJ2-3; D unresolved. The germline V and J ends were trimmed by 6 bases and 2 bases, with 15 bases remaining between them. This CDR3 has 15 residues. In germline, CDR1 is MNHEY, CDR2 SVGAGI. The DNA of the CDR3 is TGTGCCAGCAGAGAACGGGCCAGACTCACAGATACGCAGTATTTT. Its translation: CASRERARLTDTQYF.

J is TRBJ2-3 and V is TRBV6-5; TRBD1 matches at 7 bases. Germline CDR1 MNHEY, CDR2 SVGAGI. The CDR3 is 15 amino acids. With 6 bases clipped from V and 0 bases from J, the junction kept 6 bases outside the gene matches. DNA for the CDR3: TGTGCCAGCAGCAATAGACAGGGAAGCACAGATACGCAGTATTTT. Its protein product is CASSNRQGSTDTQYF.

CDR3 nucleotides: TGCGCCAGCAACGAACAGGGGGCTGGGACCGGGGAGCTGTTTTTT. Its translation is CASNEQGAGTGELFF. The chain recombines TRBV5-1 with TRBJ2-2; 9 bases fit TRBD1. V dropped 6 bases and J dropped 5; count of bases not matched to a gene: 8. Germline CDR1 and CDR2: SGHRS and YFSETQ. The CDR3 extends over 15 amino acids. Complete variable domain (other parts from reference TRBV5-1 and TRBJ2-2): KAGVTQTPRYLIKTRGQQVTLSCSPISGHRSVSWYQQTPGQGLQFLFEYFSETQRNKGNFPGRFSGRQFSNSRSEMNVSTLELGDSALYLCASNEQGAGTGELFFGEGSRLTVL.

V usage is TRBV19 and J usage is TRBJ2-1; D unresolved. In germline, CDR1 is LNHDA, CDR2 SQIVND (reference sequence). The CDR3 is 15 residues long. V lost 6 bases, J lost 3 bases, and 15 bases lay in between. The CDR3 coding sequence is TGTGCCAGTAGGCGGTGGGGTGGGAACTACAATGAGCAGTTCTTC. This translates into CASRRWGGNYNEQFF.

The rearrangement uses TRBV4-1 and TRBJ2-7, with TRBD1 as a possible D gene (5 bases). Germline CDR1 is MGHRA and CDR2 is YSYEKL. The CDR3 totals 14 residues. Trimming took off 1 base at V and 3 bases at J, with 10 bases between the two ends. The DNA of the CDR3 is TGCGCCAGCAGCCAAGCCGCGACAGACTACGAGCAGTACTTC. Translation: CASSQAATDYEQYF.

The J gene is TRBJ1-4, the V gene TRBV27; TRBD1 aligns across 7 bases. Looked up from germline, CDR1 is MNHEY and CDR2 is SMNVEV (reference sequence). The CDR3 sequence is 14 residues long. V dropped 7 bases and J dropped 4; count of bases not matched to a gene: 6. The DNA of the CDR3 is TGTGCCAGCACTACCAGGGGGAGTAATGAAAAACTGTTTTTT. Translating it yields CASTTRGSNEKLFF.

A few counts support this clone. The chain joins TRBV7-3 to TRBJ2-3; D tentatively reads TRBD1 or TRBD2 (5 bases each). The germline V gene has CDR1 SGHTA and CDR2 FQGTGA. V dropped 6 bases and J dropped 1 base, with 14 bases sitting between them. The CDR3 consists of 15 residues. Here the CDR3 DNA reads TGTGCCAGCAGTCCCGGGACGGCGGGCACAGATACGCAGTATTTT. As protein: CASSPGTAGTDTQYF.